This section outlines one TCR beta chain sequence together with its context. Its binding antigen is unknown. Within one base of it there is no much larger clone, and no base qualities were kept. The immunoSEQ Assay, a bias-controlled multiplex PCR, was used to amplify TCRbeta CDR3 regions from genomic DNA. Per the source publication's procedure: The number of nucleated cells in each sample was estimated from the amplification of reference gene primers within the assay. To quantify the absolute abundance of each unique TCRbeta CDR3 rearrangement, sequence reads were collapsed and filtered. Productive Simpson clonality was computed per sample as the square root of Simpson's diversity index over productive rearrangements. Here the immuneACCESS table is served through TCRdb, limited to in-frame sequences with V and J called. Missing clones are a known gap in these copies; in checked studies unresolved V genes cover under half, and the rest lacks a known reason. Clone size and V and J calls were adopted from that table, with D and trimming inferred from the DNA. This sample lists 300,000 or so clones; 80% to 95% were detected once. The ten largest clones capture 0.95% to 1.3% of the sample.

In the prospective study, participants were roughly 18 to 95 years old, resided in about two dozen geographic areas of the United States, and were enrolled through a virtual design. Cohort assignment in the prospective study relied on participant-reported clinical history from a screening survey and a study questionnaire. ImmuneRACE Cohort 3 recovered participants were defined by two consecutive negative NP/OP PCR tests, healthcare professional clearance, or symptom resolution. Mobile phlebotomists in the prospective study collected whole blood, serum and a nasopharyngeal or oropharyngeal swab from every participant. Over a roughly two-month period, participants in the prospective study had the option of providing additional blood draws and questionnaires. Before DNA extraction, blood samples from the prospective study were shipped at room temperature or frozen. The source of the sample is a study of blood T cell repertoires in COVID-19 (dated by TCRdb to 2018 to 2021). In terms of the full investigation: Samples covering the acute and convalescent phases of COVID-19 were provided by collaborators in the United States, Italy and Spain. The prospective study material was composed of cDNA or gDNA derived from T cells, B-cell-depleted T cells, or PBMCs. A freely available public database, intended as a resource for researchers studying the immune response to SARS-CoV-2, is where the repertoires were released. Where HLA class I and class II types were available, the types were taken from metadata supplied by the sample provider, not from assay-based typing. Samples came from the ongoing ImmuneRACE study (first 160 participants) plus 1,254 subjects from 6 global collaborators. Deeply sampled blood TCRbeta repertoires from subjects exposed to, actively infected with, or recovered from COVID-19 were included in the dataset. Nearly every sample came with metadata listing a de-identified subject ID, COVID-19 status, age in years and sex. The paper's findings and limits, for the study overall: Clinical and demographic metadata were provided uncurated, with the amount varying by source and participant.

V is reduced by 4 bases and J by 6 bases, leaving a spacing of 23 bases between them. In the germline V gene (reference sequence), CDR1 corresponds to LNHDA and CDR2 to SQIVND. Reading from cysteine to phenylalanine, the CDR3 counts 17 amino acids. CDR3 DNA is the only sequence kept; it has 51 bases, read in frame from the first base. The source material was PBMCs or T cells enriched from blood (not recorded which). The sequence was obtained from a woman in her 30s who had recovered from COVID-19. Recombination linked TRBV19 to TRBJ2-3, with a weak D call of TRBD2 (5 bases match). The CDR3 reads as follows: CASSTFGGPAPEDTQYF. The sequenced DNA is TGTGCCAGTAGTACCTTCGGAGGACCCGCGCCGGAGGATACGCAGTATTTT.